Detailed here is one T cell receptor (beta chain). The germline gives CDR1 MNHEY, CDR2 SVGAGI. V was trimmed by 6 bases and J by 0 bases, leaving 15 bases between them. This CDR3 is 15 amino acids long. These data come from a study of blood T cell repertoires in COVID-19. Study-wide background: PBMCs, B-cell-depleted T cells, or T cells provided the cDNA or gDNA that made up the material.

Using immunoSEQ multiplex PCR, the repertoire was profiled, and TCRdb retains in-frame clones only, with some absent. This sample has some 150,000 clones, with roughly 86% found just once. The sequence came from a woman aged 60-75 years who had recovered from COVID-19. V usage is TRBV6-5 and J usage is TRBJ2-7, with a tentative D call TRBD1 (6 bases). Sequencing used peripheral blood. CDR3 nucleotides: TGTGCCAGCAGCGCCACAGGGACCCACTCCTACGAGCAGTACTTC. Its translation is CASSATGTHSYEQYF.